This TCR beta chain was profiled in a study of response to subunit inactivated influenza vaccine. The germline V gene encodes CDR1 DFQATT and CDR2 SNEGSKA (reference sequence). The CDR3 has 12 residues. Trimming cost V 4 bases and J 3 bases, with 10 bases left between them. MiXCR, run by TCRdb on the RT-PCR reads, gives a single entry per CDR3 protein. The sample consists of around 520,000 distinct CDR3 sequences, less than 30% of them appearing once. The sequencing here drew on CD4+ T cells sorted from PBMCs, taken 5 days after vaccination. The clonotype comes from a man aged 50 or older who received an inactivated influenza vaccine. V usage is TRBV20-1 and J usage is TRBJ2-7; a weak D match, TRBD1 (6 bases). The CDR3: CSANWDIYEQYF. The CDR3, as DNA: TGCAGTGCTAACTGGGACATCTACGAGCAGTACTTC.